These T cell receptor beta chains were read from a single sample in a study of shared clonotypes between healthy human individuals. TCRdb's copy holds only in-frame clones and misses some; the assay was immunoSEQ multiplex PCR. The table records some 2,400,000 clones, almost 96% of them present only once. The source material was naive CD4+ T cells sorted from blood. The receptors here all came from a man aged 18 to 29 in good health. Both conserved end residues are part of each CDR3. Each record gives: D gene, J gene, clone size, V gene, CDR3 DNA, CDR3 protein. D genes are given only for firm matches. Expanded clones are given a class, and other clones once, few, many or no size at all.

d_gene: TRBD1
j_gene: TRBJ1-2
abundance: .
v_gene: TRBV6-5
CDR3nt: TGTGCCAGCAGGCTCAAGGACAGGTGGTATGGCTACACCTTC
CDR3aa: CASRLKDRWYGYTF

d_gene: .
j_gene: TRBJ1-1
abundance: .
v_gene: TRBV2
CDR3nt: TGTGCCAGCAGCCCCGAGATAGGGCGGAACACTGAAGCTTTCTTT
CDR3aa: CASSPEIGRNTEAFF

d_gene: TRBD2
j_gene: TRBJ2-2
abundance: .
v_gene: TRBV30
CDR3nt: TGTGCCTGGACCACCCTTAGCGGGCTTACCCACACCGGGGAGCTGTTTTTT
CDR3aa: CAWTTLSGLTHTGELFF

d_gene: .
j_gene: TRBJ2-5
abundance: .
v_gene: TRBV5-1
CDR3nt: TGCGCCAGCAGCTTGAGTTCCAGGGGGGACGGTGAGACCCAGTACTTC
CDR3aa: CASSLSSRGDGETQYF

d_gene: .
j_gene: TRBJ1-6
abundance: .
v_gene: TRBV7-2
CDR3nt: TGTGCCAGCAGCTTAGACCCGATCCAGGGGAGTTCACCCCTCCACTTT
CDR3aa: CASSLDPIQGSSPLHF

d_gene: TRBD2
j_gene: TRBJ2-5
abundance: .
v_gene: TRBV5-1
CDR3nt: TGCGCCAGCAGCTTCCCTAGCGGGGGGGCAGAGACCCAGTACTTC
CDR3aa: CASSFPSGGAETQYF

d_gene: .
j_gene: TRBJ2-2
abundance: .
v_gene: TRBV29-1
CDR3nt: TGCAGCGAGTACAGAATTACTGTGAACACCGGGGAGCTGTTTTTT
CDR3aa: CSEYRITVNTGELFF

d_gene: .
j_gene: TRBJ2-1
abundance: .
v_gene: TRBV11-3
CDR3nt: TGTGCCAGCAGCCTGGACGCCTCCTACAATGAGCAGTTCTTC
CDR3aa: CASSLDASYNEQFF

d_gene: .
j_gene: TRBJ2-7
abundance: .
v_gene: TRBV5-1
CDR3nt: TGTGCCAGCAGCTGGACCCAGGGGGGGGAGCAGTACTTC
CDR3aa: CASSWTQGGEQYF

d_gene: .
j_gene: TRBJ2-7
abundance: .
v_gene: TRBV11-2
CDR3nt: TGTGCCAGCAGCTTACCCTCAGGGTTAGGGAAGTACGAGCAGTACTTC
CDR3aa: CASSLPSGLGKYEQYF

d_gene: .
j_gene: TRBJ2-1
abundance: .
v_gene: TRBV15
CDR3nt: TGTGCCACCAGCAGAGATACCGGGCTAGCCGCCAATGAGCAGTTCTTC
CDR3aa: CATSRDTGLAANEQFF

d_gene: .
j_gene: TRBJ1-5
abundance: .
v_gene: TRBV2
CDR3nt: TGTGCCAGCAGTTCACAGGCGATGAATCAGCCCCAGCATTTT
CDR3aa: CASSSQAMNQPQHF

d_gene: TRBD1
j_gene: TRBJ2-3
abundance: .
v_gene: TRBV2
CDR3nt: TGTGCCAGCAGCTGGTGGACAGGGGGCGCCACAGATACGCAGTATTTT
CDR3aa: CASSWWTGGATDTQYF

d_gene: .
j_gene: TRBJ1-1
abundance: .
v_gene: TRBV10-3
CDR3nt: TGTGCCACAGGAGGGCAGGAGAACACTGAAGCTTTCTTT
CDR3aa: CATGGQENTEAFF

d_gene: .
j_gene: TRBJ2-7
abundance: .
v_gene: TRBV6-5
CDR3nt: TGTGCCAGCAGTTACTCGAGCGGAGGGATTGGCGAGCAGTACTTC
CDR3aa: CASSYSSGGIGEQYF

d_gene: TRBD2
j_gene: TRBJ2-1
abundance: once
v_gene: TRBV2
CDR3nt: TGTGCCAGCAGCGCCGGGACTACTTACAATGAGCAGTTCTTC
CDR3aa: CASSAGTTYNEQFF

d_gene: .
j_gene: TRBJ2-2
abundance: .
v_gene: TRBV5-4
CDR3nt: TGTGCCAGCAGCATACAGGGTTCCCCGAACACCGGGGAGCTGTTTTTT
CDR3aa: CASSIQGSPNTGELFF

d_gene: .
j_gene: TRBJ2-1
abundance: .
v_gene: TRBV28
CDR3nt: TGTGCCAGCAGTGTGAGACAGATGAGCTCCTACAATGAGCAGTTCTTC
CDR3aa: CASSVRQMSSYNEQFF

d_gene: .
j_gene: TRBJ2-2
abundance: .
v_gene: TRBV6-6
CDR3nt: TGTGCCAGCAGCCCCGGGACCGGGACCACCGGGGAGCTGTTTTTT
CDR3aa: CASSPGTGTTGELFF

d_gene: .
j_gene: TRBJ2-5
abundance: .
v_gene: TRBV18
CDR3nt: TGTGCCAGCTCACCCACCGAAGAGACCCAGTACTTC
CDR3aa: CASSPTEETQYF

d_gene: TRBD2
j_gene: TRBJ2-2
abundance: .
v_gene: TRBV9
CDR3nt: TGTGCCAGCAGCGTGACTAGCGGGGGGGCCCGGGAGCTGTTTTTT
CDR3aa: CASSVTSGGARELFF

d_gene: .
j_gene: TRBJ2-3
abundance: .
v_gene: TRBV9
CDR3nt: TGTGCCAGCAGCGTAGCGTATAGCACAGATACGCAGTATTTT
CDR3aa: CASSVAYSTDTQYF

d_gene: .
j_gene: TRBJ1-6
abundance: .
v_gene: TRBV9
CDR3nt: TGTGCCAGCAGCGTAGTTGACCGTAGTAATTCACCCCTCCACTTT
CDR3aa: CASSVVDRSNSPLHF

d_gene: TRBD2
j_gene: TRBJ2-5
abundance: .
v_gene: TRBV5-1
CDR3nt: TGCGCCAGCAGCGAGCGGGGGCCCGAAGAGACCCAGTACTTC
CDR3aa: CASSERGPEETQYF

d_gene: .
j_gene: TRBJ2-7
abundance: .
v_gene: TRBV6-5
CDR3nt: TGTGCCAGCAGTTACGGGGGGGCCCATAGTGAGCAGTACTTC
CDR3aa: CASSYGGAHSEQYF

d_gene: .
j_gene: TRBJ1-2
abundance: .
v_gene: TRBV28
CDR3nt: TGTGCCAGCCAGGGGCGGGCCGTAGCTAACTATGGCTACACCTTC
CDR3aa: CASQGRAVANYGYTF

d_gene: .
j_gene: TRBJ2-2
abundance: .
v_gene: TRBV5-1
CDR3nt: TGCGCCAGCAGCTGGCAGGGGAATACCGGGGAGCTGTTTTTT
CDR3aa: CASSWQGNTGELFF

d_gene: TRBD1
j_gene: TRBJ2-2
abundance: .
v_gene: TRBV6-6
CDR3nt: TGTGCCAGCTCCCGGGACAGGAAAACCGGGGAGCTGTTTTTT
CDR3aa: CASSRDRKTGELFF

d_gene: .
j_gene: TRBJ2-7
abundance: .
v_gene: TRBV5-1
CDR3nt: TGCGCCAGCAGCTTTTCTAGTCCCTCCTACGAGCAGTACTTC
CDR3aa: CASSFSSPSYEQYF

d_gene: .
j_gene: TRBJ1-5
abundance: .
v_gene: TRBV19
CDR3nt: TGTGCCAGTAGTATGAGGTTTATAGGGCCCCAGCATTTT
CDR3aa: CASSMRFIGPQHF

d_gene: .
j_gene: TRBJ2-7
abundance: .
v_gene: TRBV5-1
CDR3nt: TGCGCCAGCAGCGTCTCGACAGTGGGGACCTCCGAGCAGTACTTC
CDR3aa: CASSVSTVGTSEQYF

d_gene: TRBD1
j_gene: TRBJ1-4
abundance: .
v_gene: TRBV7-9
CDR3nt: TGTGCCAGCAGTCCGACAGGGACCCTAAATGAAAAACTGTTTTTT
CDR3aa: CASSPTGTLNEKLFF

d_gene: TRBD1
j_gene: TRBJ1-6
abundance: .
v_gene: TRBV28
CDR3nt: TGTGCCAGCAGCCGTCCGGGGACAGGAGATAATTCACCCCTCCACTTT
CDR3aa: CASSRPGTGDNSPLHF

d_gene: .
j_gene: TRBJ2-6
abundance: once
v_gene: TRBV7-9
CDR3nt: TGTGCCAGCAGCTTACAGGCGACGTCCTCTGGGGCCAACGTCCTGACTTTC
CDR3aa: CASSLQATSSGANVLTF

d_gene: .
j_gene: TRBJ2-3
abundance: .
v_gene: TRBV10-3
CDR3nt: TGTGCCATCAGTGAGTCGGGAGATACGCAGTATTTT
CDR3aa: CAISESGDTQYF

d_gene: TRBD1
j_gene: TRBJ2-7
abundance: .
v_gene: TRBV5-4
CDR3nt: TGTGCCAGCAGCGCATCCGGGACAGGGGGCTCCTACGAGCAGTACTTC
CDR3aa: CASSASGTGGSYEQYF

d_gene: TRBD1
j_gene: TRBJ1-6
abundance: .
v_gene: TRBV27
CDR3nt: TGTGCCAGCAGTCTTGGAACAGGGGTAAGTTCACCCCTCCACTTT
CDR3aa: CASSLGTGVSSPLHF

d_gene: .
j_gene: TRBJ1-4
abundance: .
v_gene: TRBV2
CDR3nt: TGTGCCAGCAGACCAGGGGATACTAATGAAAAACTGTTTTTT
CDR3aa: CASRPGDTNEKLFF

d_gene: TRBD1
j_gene: TRBJ1-3
abundance: few
v_gene: TRBV9
CDR3nt: TGTGCCAGCAGCCGGGACAGTTTTCTCTCTGGAAACACCATATATTTT
CDR3aa: CASSRDSFLSGNTIYF

d_gene: TRBD1
j_gene: TRBJ2-7
abundance: .
v_gene: TRBV11-3
CDR3nt: TGTGCCAGCAGCTTTCAGGGGGCCGAGCAGTACTTC
CDR3aa: CASSFQGAEQYF

d_gene: .
j_gene: TRBJ2-3
abundance: .
v_gene: TRBV11-2
CDR3nt: TGTGCCAGCAGCCCAGGACAGATCACAGATACGCAGTATTTT
CDR3aa: CASSPGQITDTQYF

d_gene: .
j_gene: TRBJ1-2
abundance: .
v_gene: TRBV5-8
CDR3nt: TGTGCCAGCAGCTCCCAGGGACCGGAAGGGGGCTACACCTTC
CDR3aa: CASSSQGPEGGYTF

d_gene: .
j_gene: TRBJ1-5
abundance: .
v_gene: TRBV9
CDR3nt: TGTGCCAGCAGCGTCTCACAGGTTTCTGGGCCCCAGCATTTT
CDR3aa: CASSVSQVSGPQHF

d_gene: .
j_gene: TRBJ1-1
abundance: once
v_gene: TRBV5-4
CDR3nt: TGTGCCAGCAGCCAAAACCAGAACACTGAAGCTTTCTTT
CDR3aa: CASSQNQNTEAFF

d_gene: .
j_gene: TRBJ2-1
abundance: .
v_gene: TRBV28
CDR3nt: TGTGCCAGCAGTTCCCCCCTGGACCGTACCTACAATGAGCAGTTCTTC
CDR3aa: CASSSPLDRTYNEQFF

d_gene: TRBD1
j_gene: TRBJ2-3
abundance: .
v_gene: TRBV19
CDR3nt: TGTGCCAGTAGCTCTCCGGGACAGGGCACAGATACGCAGTATTTT
CDR3aa: CASSSPGQGTDTQYF

d_gene: .
j_gene: TRBJ1-1
abundance: .
v_gene: TRBV5-1
CDR3nt: TGCGCCAGCAGCTTGGAGATGATCGGTGGTGAAGCTTTCTTT
CDR3aa: CASSLEMIGGEAFF